This entry features one T cell receptor beta chain sequence. This sample is drawn from a study of blood T cell repertoires in COVID-19. Per the germline V gene, CDR1 is SGDLS and CDR2 is YYNGEE. The V end lost 0 bases, the J end lost 6 bases, and 10 bases lay between the germline ends. This CDR3 is 13 amino acids long. Authors' methods: Amplification of reference gene primers provided the estimated nucleated cell counts. Some clones are missing from TCRdb's copy, which holds only in-frame ones; the method was immunoSEQ multiplex PCR. The V and J calls and clone size are taken from that table; D and trimming were inferred from the DNA. The repertoire holds some 50,000 clones, with around 87% as singletons.

The chain links TRBV9 to TRBJ2-7, with D possibly being TRBD2 (7 bases). The TCR was taken from a human donor in a cohort sampled during active COVID-19. The specimen sequenced was peripheral blood. The CDR3, as DNA: TGTGCCAGCAGCGTAGACGGGGGGCTCGAGCAGTACTTC. It yields the protein CASSVDGGLEQYF.